The present entry profiles one TCR beta chain with its context. The antigen remains unidentified. The CDR3 is made up of 12 amino acids. V lost 7 bases, J lost 3 bases, and 9 bases lay in between. CDR1 and CDR2 from the germline V gene are MDHEN and SYDVKM. Method: immunoSEQ multiplex PCR; TCRdb's copy keeps in-frame clones and lacks some. The repertoire has some 95,000 clones, 75% to 90% of them found once; the top ten carry roughly 8%. The sample originates from a study of radiation and T cells in renal cell carcinoma. Overall study findings and caveats: No pretreatment tumor biopsies were available for baseline clonotypes. From baseline, blood top tumor clonotypes peaked at 2 weeks post-radiation.

The sample's time point: baseline pretreatment blood. Treatment indicated: 15 Gy SBRT to primary tumor, nephrectomy 4 weeks later. Radiation-treated patients gave blood at baseline, week 2 and week 4. The tumor was a clear cell renal cell carcinoma. The TCR comes from a man aged 50-60 years with renal cell carcinoma. The chain combines TRBV28 with TRBJ2-5; possibly TRBD1 for D (6 bases). Here the sequenced sample was blood, taken from a patient whose treatment included radiotherapy and nephrectomy. The DNA for the CDR3 is TGTGCCAGCAATTGGGACAAAGAGACCCAGTACTTC. Protein: CASNWDKETQYF. Filled out from reference TRBV28 and TRBJ2-5, the complete variable domain reads DVKVTQSSRYLVKRTGEKVFLECVQDMDHENMFWYRQDPGLGLRLIYFSYDVKMKEKGDIPEGYSVSREKKERFSLILESASTNQTSMYLCASNWDKETQYFGPGTRLLVL.